Following are 8 T cell receptor beta chains from one sample sequenced in a study of control samples from healthy donors and cancer patients. Repertoires were generated with immunoSEQ multiplex PCR, while TCRdb's copy carries only in-frame clones and drops some. The table shows around 90,000 clones, with over 65% occurring only once. The sequencing sample was made of blood. All receptors come from a woman aged 40-49 years in good health.

The chain links TRBV13 to TRBJ2-6; D unclear. The germline gives CDR1 PRHDT, CDR2 FYEKMQ (reference sequence). The CDR3 runs 16 residues. Trimming stripped 0 bases from V and 1 base from J, with 7 bases between. The chain's CDR3 is CASSLGRQSGANVLTF. The CDR3 nucleotides read TGTGCCAGCAGCTTAGGGAGGCAGTCTGGGGCCAACGTCCTGACTTTC.

CDR3 residues: CASSLAGQANEQFF. In DNA, the CDR3 is TGCGCCAGCAGCTTGGCCGGGCAGGCCAATGAGCAGTTCTTC. The V call is TRBV5-1, the J call TRBJ2-1; the D is unclear. Germline V lookup: CDR1 SGHRS, CDR2 YFSETQ. Trimming took off 0 bases at V and 6 bases at J, with 10 bases between the two ends. The CDR3 loop spans 14 amino acids. Full variable domain (missing parts from reference TRBV5-1 and TRBJ2-1): KAGVTQTPRYLIKTRGQQVTLSCSPISGHRSVSWYQQTPGQGLQFLFEYFSETQRNKGNFPGRFSGRQFSNSRSEMNVSTLELGDSALYLCASSLAGQANEQFFGPGTRLTVL.

There are a few counts of this clone. V and J are TRBV7-2 and TRBJ1-6, with 7 bases matching TRBD1. Germline values: CDR1 SGHTA, CDR2 FQGNSA. The CDR3 length is 15 residues. Germline trimming cut 5 bases from V and 4 bases from J; bases unmatched to any gene: 5. CDR3 protein: CASSATGLYNSPLHF. CDR3 in DNA: TGTGCCAGCAGCGCGACAGGGCTATATAATTCACCCCTCCACTTT.

The V gene is TRBV7-3, the J gene TRBJ1-2; perhaps TRBD1 as D (6 bases). The germline CDR1 and CDR2 sequences are SGHTA and FQGTGA. This CDR3 has 14 residues. Trimming cost V 4 bases and J 6 bases, with 15 bases left between them. CDR3 sequence: CASSSQPGADGYTF. The CDR3 coding sequence is TGTGCCAGCAGCTCCCAGCCAGGGGCGGATGGCTACACCTTC.

The chain links TRBV19 to TRBJ1-4; D gene uncertain. Germline assignment: CDR1 LNHDA and CDR2 SQIVND (reference sequence). This CDR3 spans 11 amino acids. Trimming left V 7 bases short and J 8 bases short, with 8 bases between. The CDR3 loop reads CASKAREKLFF. Written as DNA, the CDR3 is TGTGCCAGTAAAGCACGGGAAAAACTGTTTTTT.

The rearrangement joins TRBV14 to TRBJ1-1; tentative D call: TRBD1 (6 bases). Trimming shortened V by 2 bases and J by 6 bases, and 13 bases separated the two germline ends. CDR1 is SGHDN and CDR2 is FVKESK in the germline V gene. This CDR3 is 14 amino acids long. The CDR3 spells CASSQNTGIAEAFF. In DNA, the CDR3 is TGTGCCAGCAGCCAAAATACAGGGATCGCTGAAGCTTTCTTT.

This chain uses TRBV30 with TRBJ2-1; TRBD1 matches at 10 bases. The CDR3 runs to 16 residues. CDR1 is GTSNPN and CDR2 is SVGIG in the germline V gene (reference sequence). V shed 1 base, J shed 4 bases, and the junction held 7 bases outside the gene matches. The CDR3 coding sequence is TGTGCCTGGAGTGGCCGGGACAGGGGACCGTACAATGAGCAGTTCTTC. Its translation is CAWSGRDRGPYNEQFF.

CDR3 nucleotide sequence: TGCAGTGCTAGTTTAGACAGGGGGCTTCCTGGCTACACCTTC. Encoded protein: CSASLDRGLPGYTF. The rearrangement joins TRBV20-1 to TRBJ1-2; 10 nucleotides line up with TRBD1. CDR3 length: 14 residues. Germline CDR1 and CDR2: DFQATT and SNEGSKA (reference sequence). With V trimmed by 3 bases and J by 7 bases, 8 bases remained unmatched.